The 9 T cell receptor beta chains given below trace back to one sample, sequenced in a study of Ad26.COV2.S vaccination and SARS-CoV-2 variants. Profiling relied on immunoSEQ multiplex PCR, and the TCRdb table lists in-frame clones only, not all of them. The table lists fewer than 500,000 clones, approximately 90% of them singletons. Regarding treatment: roughly 19 received Ad26.COV2.S at low or high dose, single or two shots; roughly five received placebo; per-sample allocation not given. Specimens were obtained on day 63 following the first vaccine or placebo injection. The sample consisted of peripheral blood, taken in a trial of Ad26.COV2.S vaccine versus placebo. These receptors were obtained from a person aged 18-65 years who received the Ad26.COV2.S COVID-19 vaccine or a placebo.

This clone was seen only a few times. The genes are TRBV29-1 and TRBJ2-6; no clear D gene. The V end was cut by 4 bases, the J end by 1 base, with 8 bases between. Germline CDR1 SQVTM, CDR2 ANQGSEA. The CDR3 is 14 amino acids. CDR3 region: CSVAAGSGANVLTF. The CDR3 DNA sequence: TGCAGCGTTGCAGCCGGATCTGGGGCCAACGTCCTGACTTTC.

V and J are TRBV5-4 and TRBJ2-5; perhaps TRBD2 as D (5 bases). V was trimmed by 5 bases and J by 7 bases, leaving 21 bases between them. This CDR3 has 15 residues. Germline CDR1 SGHNT, CDR2 YYREEE (reference sequence). As DNA, the CDR3 is TGTGCCAGCAGGTCAGCAAGGAGCCCTGAGGGGACCCAGTACTTC. It encodes CASRSARSPEGTQYF.

CDR3 DNA sequence: TGTGCCAGCAGTGGAAGGGGTTCTGGCGAGCAGTACTTC. Translated, it gives CASSGRGSGEQYF. This sequence joins TRBV12-3 or TRBV12-4 and TRBJ2-7; possibly TRBD1 for D (5 bases). The V end was cut by 5 bases, the J end by 6 bases, with 14 bases between. CDR3 length: 13 residues.

V gene TRBV12-5 combines with J gene TRBJ2-7; D might be TRBD1 or TRBD2, each matching 5 bases. Trimming stripped 3 bases from V and 5 bases from J, with 11 bases between. The CDR3 runs to 13 residues. Germline CDR1 reads LGHNT; CDR2 reads FRNRAP. This chain's CDR3 is CASGFEGTNEQYF. Written as DNA, the CDR3 is TGTGCTAGTGGTTTTGAGGGGACGAACGAGCAGTACTTC.

A single count supports this clone. The V gene is TRBV4-3, the J gene TRBJ1-1, with D maybe TRBD1 (6 bases). The CDR3 is made up of 15 amino acids. The germline CDR1 and CDR2 sequences are LGHNA and YSLEER. V lost 5 bases, J lost 3 bases, and 16 bases lay in between. The CDR3 loop is CASSSSTGLYTEAFF. DNA of the CDR3: TGCGCCAGCAGCTCCTCGACAGGACTTTACACTGAAGCTTTCTTT.

This clone has only one observation. CDR3 DNA: TGTGCCAGCAGTTCCCTCAGAGAAAACTATGGCTACACCTTC. Translation: CASSSLRENYGYTF. The genes are TRBV27 and TRBJ1-2; no definite D call. The CDR3 extends over 14 amino acids. V was shortened by 4 bases and J by 2 bases, with 11 bases between the two germline ends. The V gene's germline CDR1 is MNHEY and CDR2 SMNVEV (reference sequence).

The CDR3 coding sequence is TGTGCCAGTACCCACCGTGGGACAGACTACACAACTAATGAAAAACTGTTTTTT. This codes for CASTHRGTDYTTNEKLFF. V usage is TRBV19 and J usage is TRBJ1-4, with 7 bases identical to TRBD1. V was pared by 7 bases and J by 0 bases, with 14 bases of the junction left unmatched. From germline, CDR1 is LNHDA and CDR2 SQIVND (reference sequence). This CDR3 has 18 residues.

This chain links TRBV5-4 with TRBJ2-7, with D perhaps TRBD1 (5 bases). V lost 3 bases to trimming and J lost 5 bases, with 9 bases between them. This CDR3 is built from 12 residues. Germline CDR1 SGHNT, CDR2 YYREEE (reference sequence). In nucleotides, the CDR3 is TGTGCCAGCAGCTACGCAGGGAACGAGCAGTACTTC. Its translation is CASSYAGNEQYF.

V gene TRBV5-1 combines with J gene TRBJ2-7; 8 bases match TRBD2. V shed 1 base and J 4 bases; nucleotides not matched to a gene: 7. The germline gives CDR1 SGHRS, CDR2 YFSETQ. This CDR3 has 15 residues. CDR3 DNA sequence: TGCGCCAGCAGCTTGTCCACGGGAGGGCAATACGAGCAGTACTTC. It encodes CASSLSTGGQYEQYF.